The clone carrying this TCR beta chain was counted ten times or more. The antigen remains unidentified. TCRdb ran MiXCR on the reads and lists one entry per CDR3 protein. The data hold hundreds of thousands of distinct CDR3 sequences, with roughly a tenth observed a single time. Trimming stripped 2 bases from V and 1 base from J, with 13 bases between. CDR3 length equals 16 residues. CDR1 and CDR2 (germline): SGHNT, YYREEE (reference sequence). The source of the sample is a study of T cell repertoires in cytomegalovirus infection. About the study: Public TCR beta signature analysis indicated the presence of both CMV infection and matching HLA type. Broader study findings: Identification of carriers of CMV plus the relevant HLA was performed using cumulative public TCR beta family frequency. Dominant in the ex vivo response were TCR beta clonotypes restricted by HLA-C and specific for CMV.

The material sequenced was PBMCs. V usage is TRBV5-4 and J usage is TRBJ2-1; possible D gene TRBD1, 6 bases. The sequence was collected from a human donor in good health (CMV status not recorded). Some clones in this sample may be carry-over from other donors' samples. Here the CDR3 DNA reads TGTGCCAGCAGCTTATCCACAGGGCGGTCCTACAATGAGCAGTTCTTC. Translation gives CASSLSTGRSYNEQFF.